This T cell receptor (beta chain) was identified in a study of Ad26.COV2.S vaccination and SARS-CoV-2 variants. Study information: Administration of Ad26.COV2.S was intramuscular, either once or twice 56 days apart. Whole-study findings and limits: Considerable breadth of spike-specific CD8+ and CD4+ T cell responses has reportedly been documented following vaccination.

The method was immunoSEQ multiplex PCR; TCRdb's version includes in-frame clones alone and lacks a portion of them. This sample yields a few hundred thousand clones, of which 89% are seen a single time; 1.5% to 2% belongs to the top ten. This clone was counted at least ten times. Its target is unknown. Documented treatment: some 20 received Ad26.COV2.S at low or high dose, single or two shots; about 5 received placebo; per-sample allocation not given. Following the first vaccine or placebo injection, samples were taken on day 63. Ad26.COV2.S expressed prefusion-stabilized spike from the original Wuhan strain. This CDR3 has 16 amino acids. Looked up from germline, CDR1 is LNHDA and CDR2 is SQIVND (reference sequence). The V segment lost 4 bases and the J segment 2 bases; nucleotides outside the gene matches: 8.

The chain is built from TRBV19 and TRBJ1-5; TRBD1 agrees at 7 bases. This specimen consisted of peripheral blood, obtained in a trial of Ad26.COV2.S vaccine versus placebo. This receptor was taken from a person between 18 and 60 years old who received the Ad26.COV2.S COVID-19 vaccine or a placebo. In DNA form, the CDR3 reads TGTGCCAGTAGTAAAAGACAGGGAATGGGCAATCAGCCCCAGCATTTT. It is translated as CASSKRQGMGNQPQHF.